Relative to its sample, the clone carrying this TCR beta chain is large (0.1 to 1%). Germline V gene sequence: CDR1 MDHEN, CDR2 SYDVKM. V was trimmed by 5 bases and J by 6 bases, leaving 14 bases between them. There are 14 residues in the CDR3. The entry originates in a study of PD-L1 blockade in urothelial cancer. Study in general: Around 2014 therapy began: atezolizumab 1,200 mg intravenously every 3 weeks. Most of the 29 patients were men who had bladder-origin urothelial cancer. At 3 weeks (second dose) and 6 weeks after starting treatment, blood was analyzed. Median blood clonality was 0.080, with 75,000 to 90,000 unique TCRs.

Sequencing was performed with immunoSEQ multiplex PCR; in TCRdb, only in-frame clones are kept and a portion is missing. The table records roughly 20,000 clones, about 90% of them present only once. The chain has TRBV28 and TRBJ1-5, with a possible D match to TRBD1 (5 bases). The source material was PBMCs, sampled around atezolizumab (anti-PD-L1) treatment. The source is a woman in her sixties with urothelial cancer. The CDR3 coding sequence is TGTGCCAGCAGTCCGCAGGGAAGGGGTCAGCCCCAGCATTTT. Translated, it gives CASSPQGRGQPQHF.